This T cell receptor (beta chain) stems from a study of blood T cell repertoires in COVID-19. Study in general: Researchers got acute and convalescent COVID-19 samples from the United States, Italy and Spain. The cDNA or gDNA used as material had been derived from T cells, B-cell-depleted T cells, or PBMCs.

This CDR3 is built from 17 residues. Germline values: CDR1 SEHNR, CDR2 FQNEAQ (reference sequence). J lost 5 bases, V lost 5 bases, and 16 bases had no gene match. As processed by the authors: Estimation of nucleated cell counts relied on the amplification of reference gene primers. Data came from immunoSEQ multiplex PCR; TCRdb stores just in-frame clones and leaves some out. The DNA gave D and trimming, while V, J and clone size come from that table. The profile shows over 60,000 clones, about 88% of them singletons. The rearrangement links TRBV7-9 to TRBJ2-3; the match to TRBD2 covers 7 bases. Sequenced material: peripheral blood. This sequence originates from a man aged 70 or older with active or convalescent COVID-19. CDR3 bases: TGTGCCAGCAGCGGGGCTAGCGGCCTACTGGGAGTAGATACGCAGTATTTT. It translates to CASSGASGLLGVDTQYF.